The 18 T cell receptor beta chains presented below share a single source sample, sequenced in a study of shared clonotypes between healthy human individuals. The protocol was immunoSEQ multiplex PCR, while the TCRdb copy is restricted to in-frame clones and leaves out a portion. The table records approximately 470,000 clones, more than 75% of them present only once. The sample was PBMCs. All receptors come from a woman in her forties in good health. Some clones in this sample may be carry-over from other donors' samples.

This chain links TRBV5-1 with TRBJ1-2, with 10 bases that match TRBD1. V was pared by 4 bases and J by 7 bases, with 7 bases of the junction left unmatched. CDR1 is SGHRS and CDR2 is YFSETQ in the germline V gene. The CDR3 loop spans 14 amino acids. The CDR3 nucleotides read TGCGCCAGCAGCGCGGGACAGGGGATTGCTGGCTACACCTTC. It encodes CASSAGQGIAGYTF.

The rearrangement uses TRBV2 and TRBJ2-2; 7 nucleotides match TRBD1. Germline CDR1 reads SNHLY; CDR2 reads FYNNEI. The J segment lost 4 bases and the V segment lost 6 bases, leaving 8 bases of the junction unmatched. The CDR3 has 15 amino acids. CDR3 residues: CASSVTGAVTGELFF. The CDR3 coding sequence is TGTGCCAGCAGCGTCACAGGGGCGGTCACCGGGGAGCTGTTTTTT.

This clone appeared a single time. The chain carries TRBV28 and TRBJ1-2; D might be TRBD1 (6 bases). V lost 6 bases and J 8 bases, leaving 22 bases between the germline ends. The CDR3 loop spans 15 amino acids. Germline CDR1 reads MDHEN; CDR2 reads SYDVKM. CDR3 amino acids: CASSRRQAKAWGYTF. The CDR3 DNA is TGTGCCAGCAGCCGCCGACAGGCTAAGGCATGGGGCTACACCTTC.

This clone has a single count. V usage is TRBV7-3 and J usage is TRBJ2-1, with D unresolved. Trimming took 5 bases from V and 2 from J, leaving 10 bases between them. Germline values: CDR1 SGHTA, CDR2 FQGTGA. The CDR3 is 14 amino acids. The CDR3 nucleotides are TGTGCCAGCAGCCCAAGCAGAACCTACAATGAGCAGTTCTTC. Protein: CASSPSRTYNEQFF.

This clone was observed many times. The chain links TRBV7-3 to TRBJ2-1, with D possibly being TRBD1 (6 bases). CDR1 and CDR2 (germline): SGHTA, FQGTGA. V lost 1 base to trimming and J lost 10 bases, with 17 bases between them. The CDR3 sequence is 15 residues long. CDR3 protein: CASSLKLGAVSEQFF. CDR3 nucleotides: TGTGCCAGCAGCTTAAAGCTGGGGGCTGTCAGCGAGCAGTTCTTC.

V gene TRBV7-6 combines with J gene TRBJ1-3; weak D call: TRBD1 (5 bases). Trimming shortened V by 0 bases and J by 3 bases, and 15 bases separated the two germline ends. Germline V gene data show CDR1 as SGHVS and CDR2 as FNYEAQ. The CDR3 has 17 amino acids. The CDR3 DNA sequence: TGTGCCAGCAGCTTAGCCCCGGCCGGGGGGTTTGGAAACACCATATATTTT. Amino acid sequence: CASSLAPAGGFGNTIYF.

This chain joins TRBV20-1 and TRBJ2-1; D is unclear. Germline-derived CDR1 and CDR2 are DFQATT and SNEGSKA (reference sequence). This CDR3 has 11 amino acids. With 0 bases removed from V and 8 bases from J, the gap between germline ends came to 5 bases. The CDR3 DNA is TGCAGTGCTAGAGATATCGATGAGCAGTTCTTC. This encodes CSARDIDEQFF.

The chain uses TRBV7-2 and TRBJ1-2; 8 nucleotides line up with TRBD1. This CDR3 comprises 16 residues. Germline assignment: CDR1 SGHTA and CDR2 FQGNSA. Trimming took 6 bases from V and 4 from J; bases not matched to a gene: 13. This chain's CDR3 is CASSLPPTGAGYGYTF. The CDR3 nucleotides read TGTGCCAGCAGTCTACCCCCGACAGGGGCCGGCTATGGCTACACCTTC.

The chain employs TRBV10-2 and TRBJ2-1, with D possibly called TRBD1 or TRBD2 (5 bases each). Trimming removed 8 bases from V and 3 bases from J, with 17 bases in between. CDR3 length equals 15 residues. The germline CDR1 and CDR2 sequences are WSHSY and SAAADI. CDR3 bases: TGCGCCAGCTCCTCGGGGCAGACCTTCTACAATGAGCAGTTCTTC. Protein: CASSSGQTFYNEQFF.

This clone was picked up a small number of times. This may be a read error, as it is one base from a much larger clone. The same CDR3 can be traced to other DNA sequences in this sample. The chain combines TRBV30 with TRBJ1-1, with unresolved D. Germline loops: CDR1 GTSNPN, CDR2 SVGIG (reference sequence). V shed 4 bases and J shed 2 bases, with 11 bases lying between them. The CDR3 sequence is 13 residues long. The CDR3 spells CAWNRLGNTEAFF. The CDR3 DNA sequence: TGTGCCTGGAATCGGCTGGGTAACACTGAAGCTTTCTTT.

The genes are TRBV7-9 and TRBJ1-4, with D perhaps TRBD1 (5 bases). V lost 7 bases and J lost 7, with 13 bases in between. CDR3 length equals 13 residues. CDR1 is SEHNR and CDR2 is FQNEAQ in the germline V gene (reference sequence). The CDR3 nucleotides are TGTGCCAGCACGCTGGGGCGAGGTGAAAAACTGTTTTTT. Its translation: CASTLGRGEKLFF.

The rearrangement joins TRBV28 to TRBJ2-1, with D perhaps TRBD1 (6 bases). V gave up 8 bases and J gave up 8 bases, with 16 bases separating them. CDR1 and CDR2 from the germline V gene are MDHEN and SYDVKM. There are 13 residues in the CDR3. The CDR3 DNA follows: TGTGCCAGCGACAGGTTGGGTGGAGATGAGCAGTTCTTC. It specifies CASDRLGGDEQFF.

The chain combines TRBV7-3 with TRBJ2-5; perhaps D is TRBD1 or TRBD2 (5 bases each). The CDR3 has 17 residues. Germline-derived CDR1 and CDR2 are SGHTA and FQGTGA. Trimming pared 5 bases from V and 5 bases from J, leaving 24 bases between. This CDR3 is CASSLGTGSLTGETQYF. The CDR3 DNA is TGTGCCAGCAGCCTCGGGACCGGCAGCCTGACCGGTGAGACCCAGTACTTC.

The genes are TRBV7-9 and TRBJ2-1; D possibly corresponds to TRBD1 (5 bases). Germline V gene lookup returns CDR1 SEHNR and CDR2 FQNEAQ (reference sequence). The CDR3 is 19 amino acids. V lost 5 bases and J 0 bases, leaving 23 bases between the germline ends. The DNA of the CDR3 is TGTGCCAGCAGCCTAACGTTTGGTGGGGCCCTAAGCTCCTACAATGAGCAGTTCTTC. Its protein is CASSLTFGGALSSYNEQFF. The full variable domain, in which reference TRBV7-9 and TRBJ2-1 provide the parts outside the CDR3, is DTGVSQNPRHKITKRGQNVTFRCDPISEHNRLYWYRQTLGQGPEFLTYFQNEAQLEKSRLLSDRFSAERPKGSFSTLEIQRTEQGDSAMYLCASSLTFGGALSSYNEQFFGPGTRLTVL.

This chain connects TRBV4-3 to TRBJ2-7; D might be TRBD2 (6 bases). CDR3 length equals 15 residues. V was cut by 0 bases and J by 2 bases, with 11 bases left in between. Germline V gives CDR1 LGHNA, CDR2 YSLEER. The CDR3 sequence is CASSQDQAGTYEQYF. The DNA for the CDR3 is TGCGCCAGCAGCCAAGATCAGGCGGGAACCTACGAGCAGTACTTC.

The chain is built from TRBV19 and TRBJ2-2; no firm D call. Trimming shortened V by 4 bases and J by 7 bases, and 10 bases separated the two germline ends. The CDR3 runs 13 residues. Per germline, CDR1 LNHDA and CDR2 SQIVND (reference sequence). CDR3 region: CASSKPSGGELFF. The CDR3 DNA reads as TGTGCCAGTAGTAAACCCTCCGGCGGGGAGCTGTTTTTT.

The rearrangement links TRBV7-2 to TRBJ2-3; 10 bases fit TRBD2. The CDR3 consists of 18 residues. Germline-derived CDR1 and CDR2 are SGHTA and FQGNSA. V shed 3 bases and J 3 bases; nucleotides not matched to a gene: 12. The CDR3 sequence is CASSLLAGVPGVTDTQYF. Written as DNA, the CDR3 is TGTGCCAGCAGCTTGCTAGCGGGAGTCCCTGGGGTTACAGATACGCAGTATTTT.

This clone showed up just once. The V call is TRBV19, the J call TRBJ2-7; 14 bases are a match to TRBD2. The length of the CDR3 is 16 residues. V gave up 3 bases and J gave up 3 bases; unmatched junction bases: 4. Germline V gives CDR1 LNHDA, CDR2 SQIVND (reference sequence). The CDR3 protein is CASSMWTSGGNYEQYF. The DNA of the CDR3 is TGTGCCAGTAGTATGTGGACTAGCGGGGGGAACTACGAGCAGTACTTC.